This T cell receptor (beta chain) was identified in a study of cytomegalovirus exposure and HLA in healthy donors (dated by TCRdb to 2017 to 2019). Background for the entire study: An earlier analysis of 587 of the donors reported 276 Gb of sequence data and 117 million unique TCR beta sequences obtained from approximately 180 million T cells. An early release covering 550 to 700 HLA-typed donors comprised 250 to 350 gigabases of sequencing data and around 85 million unique TCR sequences. The genetic ancestry cluster associated with self-reported Caucasian donors included approximately 85% of the 398 genotyped donors. The study aimed to test whether cataloging public T cell receptors could reveal signatures of past pathogen exposure. Using immunosequencing, the study profiled T cell repertoires from around 680 subjects and related those repertoires to cytomegalovirus serostatus. In addition to the first cohort of around 670 subjects, a separate validation cohort of approximately 120 different subjects was used. To predict cytomegalovirus infection status, the study brought together high-throughput TCR immunosequencing, statistical association of individual TCRs with disease status, and machine learning. A later analysis re-examined previously published TCR beta repertoires from more than 600 donors and added high-resolution HLA genotyping to investigate patterns of TCR occurrence. Rather than using new phenotypic data, the later analysis identified candidate immune exposures from TCR beta sequences and from how often those sequences occurred across donors. An earlier analysis of nearly 600 of the donors applied high-throughput TCR beta sequencing to assess whether each TCR beta V gene segment acted as functional or pseudogenic. Donor age, sex, ethnicity and CMV serostatus were compiled alongside the repertoire data. A later genetic analysis took genome-wide SNP genotypes for about 65% of the roughly 670 donors and used that subset as a discovery cohort. Every repertoire in the discovery cohort had been generated on one and the same sequencing platform. Both class I and class II loci were covered by HLA typing, at four-digit resolution. Typing coverage differed by locus: A, B, C, DRB1 and DQB1 were typed in roughly 620-630 donors, DQA1 in 500 to 550, DPA1 in around 580, and DPB1 in just under 490. Because of strong linkage in the cohort, roughly five DR-DQ haplotypes were treated as single units for association and clustering. Among about 390 genotyped donors of the cohort, an average of about 240,000 unique TCR beta nucleotide sequences were sequenced per donor, 15% to 20% of them non-productive.

Points on this clone: Its cognate antigen has yet to be identified. No much larger clone exists at a distance of one base, and base qualities are not known.

Libraries were prepared through the immunoSEQ multiplex PCR assay. For the multiplex PCR, a mixture combining 60 forward primers for TCR Vbeta segments and 13 reverse primers for TCR Jbeta segments was used. Amplification of the CDR3 region of rearranged TCR beta genes was performed with a multiplex PCR assay on genomic DNA. On the Illumina HiSeq System, the amplified TCR beta libraries were sequenced as 87-base-pair reads. On the study's bioinformatics: In a later analysis, 70 million to 95 million unique TCR beta chains were counted across the 650 to 750 repertoires, and roughly 11 million of these chains were shared by at least two donors. Raw reads were error-corrected and collapsed into unique sequences with a nearest-neighbor algorithm that merged closely related sequences to remove PCR and sequencing errors. V, D and J gene segments were assigned by aligning CDR3 sequences to IMGT reference sequences. For a sequence to be retained, a match of at least six nucleotides to both a V gene segment and a J gene segment was required. Rearrangements were called productive when the CDR3 lacked stop codons and stayed in frame with V and J; all others were non-productive. CDR3 was defined according to IMGT convention as the region running from the second conserved V-encoded cysteine to the conserved J-encoded phenylalanine. In an earlier analysis of more than 550 of the donors, sequences lacking an unambiguous match to a single V gene segment were excluded. In an earlier analysis of roughly 500 of the donors, V segments were called functional above 56.7% productive rearrangements and were called segregating when the between-donor standard deviation exceeded 5%. A statistical classification framework was built for diagnosing cytomegalovirus status from the catalog of TCR beta chain sequences. A later analysis assigned V and J genes by comparing TCR nucleotide sequences with IMGT/GENE-DB human TR gene sequences. A later analysis assigned CDR3 sequences and most-parsimonious VDJ recombination scenarios with the TCRdist pipeline. A later analysis defined each TCR beta chain by its CDR3 amino acid sequence plus V-gene family, and excluded reads lacking a unique V-gene family. In a later analysis, some 600 highly shared, low-generation-probability nucleotide sequences were removed to address suspected cross-contamination and a sequencing artifact. A later analysis calculated a clonal expansion index for each public chain from normalized within-repertoire ranks of inferred template counts. Generation probabilities in a later analysis came from a VDJ recombination model fitted to out-of-frame rearrangements, and those results were checked against IGoR. A later analysis scored TCR-TCR, TCR-HLA and TCR-CMV co-occurrence with hypergeometric tests, applying a repertoire-size bias correction to TCR pairs. In a later analysis, false discovery rates were estimated by permuting HLA or CMV assignments 20 times. In a later analysis, co-occurring TCRs were grouped with DBSCAN, and TCRdist sequence similarity was added when clustering was performed within HLA-allele-positive subsets. For co-occurrence clustering, repertoires with fewer than 30,000 or more than 120,000 public chains were excluded, along with a handful of repertoires with anomalous nucleotide sharing. The clones in this table, taken by TCRdb from immuneACCESS, are in-frame only. Not every clone is retained; where verified, under half of the shortfall comes from an unresolved V gene, and the cause of the rest is unknown. V, J and clone size are taken as reported in that table, and D and trimming were inferred from the DNA itself. This sample gives more than 100,000 clones in total; 76% of them show up just once. 10% to 13% of the sample comes from the top ten.

In total, approximately 700 healthy bone marrow donors made up the cohort. All cohort members were sampled while nominally healthy, although unrecorded immune exposures were likely present. The donor was CMV seropositive and belonged to the group of around 300 seropositive cohort members. A peripheral blood sample was provided by each donor, and peripheral blood mononuclear cells were used for TCR beta sequencing. The Qiagen DNeasy Blood Extraction Kit was used to extract genomic DNA from the blood cell samples. What the research found in general, with its limitations: Correlated functional status among segregating V segments might be attributable to linkage disequilibrium, but an unknown experimental factor could not be ruled out. When HLA alleles, especially DR and DQ, strongly co-occurred, attributing TCR associations to individual alleles was difficult. In a later genetic analysis, fewer N-insertions in productive TCRs were reported among donors in an Asian-associated ancestry cluster than the roughly 640-donor mean. A total of about 180 TCR beta chains were listed by the study as associated with cytomegalovirus. Sequencing depth was assumed to be roughly uniform across donors in the presence/absence analyses, though that assumption may not hold. Several of the top co-occurrence clusters appeared to be linked to parvovirus B19, influenza, CMV and Epstein-Barr virus, according to a later analysis. A later analysis found that TCR association rates varied across HLA loci, with DRB1 alleles showing the most associated TCRs and HLA-C alleles the fewest. Because HLA typing was missing for some donors at each locus, association tests included only the typed subset. A few of the identified cytomegalovirus-associated TCR beta chains were confirmed in vitro to be specific for cytomegalovirus antigens. A further reported finding was that TCR beta sequences accurately predicted the HLA-A and HLA-B alleles for most subjects in the first cohort. Most TCR sequences were observed very rarely across donors, whereas some public TCRs were present in many individuals. The cohort was sequenced for TCR beta chains only, and without alpha or paired-chain data the features that could be detected were limited. The authors suggested that the approach could potentially be generalized to other disease states and immunological phenotypes. In an earlier analysis of 587 of the donors, most TCR beta V segments appeared in productive rearrangements about 90% or about 30% of the time, broadly matching IMGT annotations. Because counts were too low, roughly 18 rarely observed V segments, including chromosome 9 orphons, were left out of the earlier analysis of a few hundred of the donors. Because the 87-base-pair reads could not distinguish some IMGT-functional V segments, including TRBV6-2 and TRBV6-3, those segments were excluded. V-gene and J-gene trimming of TCR beta chains was associated with a missense DCLRE1C variant in a later genetic analysis, and the association was replicated in an independent cohort. In both the original and validation cohorts, the classifier was reported to diagnose cytomegalovirus status with high specificity and sensitivity. Specific HLA alleles were associated with some 15,000 TCR beta sequences at a false discovery rate of 0.05 in a later analysis. The sequencing pipeline was judged likely to have produced a cluster of highly shared sequence variants as a technical artifact. The only immune exposure information available for the cohort was CMV serostatus. Compared with equally common non-associated chains, HLA-associated TCR beta chains in a later analysis were more clonally expanded and had lower generation probabilities. According to a later analysis, most CMV-associated TCR beta chains appeared to be HLA-restricted, and the HLA associations seemed to be driven largely by CMV exposure.

Trimming at the junction amounts to 2 bases on V and 5 bases on J, and the germline ends lie 18 bases apart. Measured from the cysteine to the phenylalanine, the CDR3 is 16 residues long. The retained sequence is limited to the CDR3, 48 bases, with the frame set at the first base. CDR1 and CDR2 are drawn from the germline V gene: SGHTA, FQGNSA. This receptor was obtained from a woman between 18 and 29 years old in good health and CMV-seropositive. The rearranged segments are TRBV7-2 and TRBJ1-2, with a weak D call of TRBD1 (6 bases match). The specimen was PBMCs. DNA sequence: TGTGCCAGCAGCTTATCTGTCCAGGGGATAGGGTATGGCTACACCTTC. Its protein is CASSLSVQGIGYGYTF.